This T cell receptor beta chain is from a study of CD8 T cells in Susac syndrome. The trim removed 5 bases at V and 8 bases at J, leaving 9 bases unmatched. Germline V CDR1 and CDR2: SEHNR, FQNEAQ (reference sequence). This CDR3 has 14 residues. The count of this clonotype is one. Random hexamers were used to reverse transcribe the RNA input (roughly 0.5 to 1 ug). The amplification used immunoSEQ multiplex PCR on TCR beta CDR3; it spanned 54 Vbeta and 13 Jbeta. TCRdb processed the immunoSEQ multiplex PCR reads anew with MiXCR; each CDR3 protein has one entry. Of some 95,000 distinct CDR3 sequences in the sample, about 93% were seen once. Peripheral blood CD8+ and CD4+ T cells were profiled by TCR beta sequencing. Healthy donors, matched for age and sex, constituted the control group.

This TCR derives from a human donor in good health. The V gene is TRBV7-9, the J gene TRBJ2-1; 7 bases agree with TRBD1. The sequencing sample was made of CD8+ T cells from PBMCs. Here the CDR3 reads CASSVYNRGDEQFF. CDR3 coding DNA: TGTGCCAGCAGCGTCTACAACAGGGGTGATGAGCAGTTCTTC.